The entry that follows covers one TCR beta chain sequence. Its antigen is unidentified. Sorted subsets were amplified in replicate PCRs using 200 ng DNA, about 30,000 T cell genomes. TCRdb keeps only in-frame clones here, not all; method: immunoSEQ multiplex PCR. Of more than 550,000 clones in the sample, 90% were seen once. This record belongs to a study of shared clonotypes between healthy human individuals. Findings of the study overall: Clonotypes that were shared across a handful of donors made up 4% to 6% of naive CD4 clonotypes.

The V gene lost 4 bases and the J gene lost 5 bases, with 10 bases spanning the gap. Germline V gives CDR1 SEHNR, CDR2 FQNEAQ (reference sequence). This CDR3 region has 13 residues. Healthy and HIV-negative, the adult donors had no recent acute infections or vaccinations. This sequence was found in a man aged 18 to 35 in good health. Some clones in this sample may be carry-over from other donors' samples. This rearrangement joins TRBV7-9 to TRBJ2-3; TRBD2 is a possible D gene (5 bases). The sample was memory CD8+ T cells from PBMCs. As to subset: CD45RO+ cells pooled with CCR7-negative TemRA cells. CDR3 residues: CASSSTAGDTQYF. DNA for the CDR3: TGTGCCAGCAGCTCAACGGCGGGAGATACGCAGTATTTT.